The T cell receptor (beta chain) described here comes from a study of cytomegalovirus exposure and HLA in healthy donors. General observations from the study: Reported performance of the classifier showed diagnosis of cytomegalovirus status with high specificity and sensitivity. In all likelihood, a cluster of highly shared sequence variants was a sequencing artifact.

The CDR3 contains 11 residues. V lost 6 bases to trimming and J lost 2 bases, with 4 bases between them. Germline V lookup: CDR1 MNHNY, CDR2 SVGAGI (reference sequence). About this clone itself: Its target is not known.

The PCR made use of 60 Vbeta and 13 Jbeta primers. Assay: immunoSEQ multiplex PCR; the TCRdb copy retains only in-frame clones and omits some. Among 150,000 to 200,000 clones listed, around 80% were seen once. Sequencing was done on a sample of PBMCs. The chain links TRBV6-6 to TRBJ2-5; D call uncertain. The TCR was taken from a woman aged 25 to 39 in good health and CMV-seropositive. CDR3 residues: CASSQQETQYF. In nucleotides, the CDR3 is TGTGCCAGCAGCCAGCAAGAGACCCAGTACTTC.